The text below deals with one T cell receptor (beta chain). As for treatment: approximately 18 received Ad26.COV2.S at low or high dose, single or two shots; several received placebo; per-sample allocation not given. Material that was analyzed had been drawn on day 63 after the first vaccine or placebo injection. V trimming: 4 bases; J trimming: 1 base; junction bases outside the gene matches: 7. The CDR3 runs to 16 residues. Germline CDR1 SNHLY, CDR2 FYNNEI. The table came from immunoSEQ multiplex PCR; TCRdb's copy has only in-frame clones and leaves some out. The sample carries 300,000 to 400,000 clones, around 88% recorded once. The data were obtained in a study of Ad26.COV2.S vaccination and SARS-CoV-2 variants.

The chain carries TRBV2 and TRBJ2-5, with 9 nucleotides matching TRBD2. Sequenced here: peripheral blood, sampled in a trial of Ad26.COV2.S vaccine versus placebo. The sequence came from a person aged 18-60 years who received the Ad26.COV2.S COVID-19 vaccine or a placebo. DNA of the CDR3: TGTGCCAGCAGTGGGGTTAGCGGGGGCCTCCAAGAGACCCAGTACTTC. Residues: CASSGVSGGLQETQYF.